These T cell receptor beta chains were read from a single sample in a study of response to subunit inactivated influenza vaccine. TCRdb used MiXCR to reprocess the RT-PCR reads, holding one entry per CDR3 protein. The table has roughly 650,000 distinct CDR3 sequences, around a sixth seen once. The sequences come from PBMCs from blood, collected 12 days after vaccination. These receptors all stem from a man between 50 and 59 years old who received an inactivated influenza vaccine. CDR3s include the opening cysteine and the closing phenylalanine or tryptophan. A D gene is named only where the DNA matches it firmly. Size values are once, few and many counts, or a class for expanded clones, and some rows have none.

v_gene,abundance,d_gene,len,j_gene,CDR3nt,CDR3aa
TRBV20-1,few,NA,14,TRBJ2-3,TGCAGTGCGAGGGAGTTAGTCGGGGTCGATACGCAGTATTTT,CSARELVGVDTQYF
TRBV12-3/TRBV12-4,few,NA,11,TRBJ1-2,TGTGCCAGCAGTTCACAGGGTAGCTACACCTTC,CASSSQGSYTF
TRBV3-1,NA,NA,13,TRBJ2-3,TGTGCCAGCAGCCAACATGATTCAGATACGCAGTATTTT,CASSQHDSDTQYF
TRBV12-3/TRBV12-4,NA,NA,14,TRBJ1-1,TGTGCCAGCAGTTTTACACTAAAGAACACTGAAGCTTTCTTT,CASSFTLKNTEAFF
TRBV20-1,NA,TRBD2,14,TRBJ2-3,TGCAGTGCTACGGGGACTAGGCATTCAGATACGCAGTATTTT,CSATGTRHSDTQYF
TRBV15,few,TRBD1,15,TRBJ2-7,TGTGCCACCAGCAGGGAGGGGACAGGGGGGAGCGAGCAGTACTTC,CATSREGTGGSEQYF
TRBV20-1,few,NA,11,TRBJ1-1,TGCAGTGCTAGTTCCCTGCCAGAAGCTTTCTTT,CSASSLPEAFF
TRBV12-3/TRBV12-4,many,TRBD1,14,TRBJ2-3,TGTGCCAGCAGACCGGGACAGGTTCCCGATACGCAGTATTTT,CASRPGQVPDTQYF
TRBV10-3,few,TRBD1,17,TRBJ2-5,TGTGCCATCAGTGACCGGGACAGGTTCGTGGGCCAAGAGACCCAGTACTTC,CAISDRDRFVGQETQYF
TRBV6-5,few,TRBD2,14,TRBJ2-7,TGTGCCAGCAGTTCCCTAGCGGGAGCGGACGAGCAGTACTTC,CASSSLAGADEQYF
TRBV28,NA,NA,13,TRBJ2-7,TGTGCCAGCAGTTTATTCCCAGGGCTTGAGCAGTACTTC,CASSLFPGLEQYF
TRBV20-1,few,NA,16,TRBJ2-5,TGCAGTGCTAAGACTTATAGGTTCAGCATCCAAGAGACCCAGTACTTC,CSAKTYRFSIQETQYF
TRBV21-1,NA,NA,15,TRBJ2-7,TGTGCCAGCAGCCACCCGCCGGGACAGGACGACGAGCAGTACTTC,CASSHPPGQDDEQYF
TRBV20-1,NA,TRBD2,16,TRBJ2-1,TGCAGTGCTAGAGGACTAGCGGGGACCTCCTACAATGAGCAGTTCTTC,CSARGLAGTSYNEQFF
TRBV12-3/TRBV12-4,few,NA,16,TRBJ2-3,TGTGCCAGCAGTTTAGGGTGGCGGGGAAGCACAGATACGCAGTATTTT,CASSLGWRGSTDTQYF
TRBV4-3,few,NA,13,TRBJ2-3,TGCGCCAGCAGCCAAAGGTCGGCAGATACGCAGTATTTT,CASSQRSADTQYF
TRBV4-2,NA,NA,13,TRBJ2-1,TGTGCCAGCAGCCCTCGGGACCCCAATGAGCAGTTCTTC,CASSPRDPNEQFF
TRBV20-1,NA,TRBD2,15,TRBJ2-3,TGCAGTGCTAGAATTAGCGGGGGGCCGGAAGATACGCAGTATTTT,CSARISGGPEDTQYF
TRBV3-1,many,NA,13,TRBJ1-1,TGTGCCAGCAGCCCGCGGGGGAACACTGAAGCTTTCTTT,CASSPRGNTEAFF
TRBV6-1,NA,TRBD2,15,TRBJ2-1,TGTGCCAGCAGCCCACAACGGGGGGGCTACAATGAGCAGTTCTTC,CASSPQRGGYNEQFF
TRBV12-3/TRBV12-4,few,TRBD1,15,TRBJ2-5,TGTGCCAGCAGCCCCGGGACAGGGCGCCAAGAGACCCAGTACTTC,CASSPGTGRQETQYF
TRBV24-1,NA,NA,18,TRBJ2-1,TGTGCCACCAGTGGCCCCACCCCCGGGACTCCCTTCCACAATGAGCAGTTCTTC,CATSGPTPGTPFHNEQFF
TRBV27,NA,TRBD1,15,TRBJ2-7,TGTGCCAGCAGTTCTGAATGGGACAGTTCCTACGAGCAGTACTTC,CASSSEWDSSYEQYF
TRBV4-1,NA,TRBD1,15,TRBJ1-1,TGCGCCAGCAGCCGCGAACAGGGGGAGCGGACTGAAGCTTTCTTT,CASSREQGERTEAFF
TRBV29-1,NA,TRBD1,13,TRBJ1-2,TGCAGCTTCGGGACAGGGGAAGGAAGGGGCTACACCTTC,CSFGTGEGRGYTF
TRBV6-2/TRBV6-3,NA,NA,14,TRBJ1-5,TGTGTCAGCAGTTATCTCCCGAGAGGACAGCCCCAGCATTTT,CVSSYLPRGQPQHF
TRBV27,NA,NA,16,TRBJ2-3,TGTGCCAGCAGTTTATGGGTCGGGACAAGCACAGATACGCAGTATTTT,CASSLWVGTSTDTQYF
TRBV4-2,few,TRBD2,15,TRBJ2-1,TGTGCCAGCAGCCAAGCGGGAGGGCCCCAGCCTGAGCAGTTCTTC,CASSQAGGPQPEQFF
TRBV5-1,few,NA,16,TRBJ1-1,TGCGCCAGCAGCTCAAAAATGGACACCGATTTGACTGAAGCTTTCTTT,CASSSKMDTDLTEAFF
TRBV27,few,NA,16,TRBJ1-2,TGTGCCAGCAGTTTATATTTGGGGGCTACTAACTATGGCTACACCTTC,CASSLYLGATNYGYTF
TRBV6-1,NA,NA,15,TRBJ2-5,TGTGCCAGCCGTCAGGCGGGCCACTTCCAAGAGACCCAGTACTTC,CASRQAGHFQETQYF
TRBV7-9,NA,NA,14,TRBJ2-3,TGTGCCAGCAGCTGGACGGGGGCCACAGATACGCAGTATTTT,CASSWTGATDTQYF
TRBV28,NA,TRBD1,17,TRBJ2-2,TGTGCCAGCACCCCAGGGGGCGGCAGGGTCGGAACCGGGGAGCTGTTTTTT,CASTPGGGRVGTGELFF
TRBV20-1,NA,TRBD2,15,TRBJ2-3,TGCTGTGCACCCGGGACTAGCGTAAGCACAGATACGCAGTATTTT,CCAPGTSVSTDTQYF
TRBV30,NA,NA,14,TRBJ1-6,TGTGCCTGGAGTGAGGGCGGAGCCTATTCACCCCTCCACTTT,CAWSEGGAYSPLHF
TRBV6-1,few,TRBD1,14,TRBJ1-2,TGTGCCAGCATGGGACAGGGGGCATTTTATGGCTACACCTTC,CASMGQGAFYGYTF
TRBV4-2,few,TRBD1,17,TRBJ1-1,TGTGCCAGCAGCCGCTTCCTAACCGGGACAGGAACTCCTGAAGCTTTCTTT,CASSRFLTGTGTPEAFF
TRBV7-2,few,NA,16,TRBJ2-5,TGTGCCAGCAGCGTCCGAGGTTACGGGGACCAAGAGACCCAGTACTTC,CASSVRGYGDQETQYF
TRBV6-1,few,NA,14,TRBJ1-6,TGTGCCAGCACCCCTCGGGGGAGAGATTCACCCCTCCACTTT,CASTPRGRDSPLHF
TRBV7-9,medium-sized,TRBD1,15,TRBJ1-5,TGTGCCAGCAGCGCAGGCAGGGGGAGCAATCAGCCCCAGCATTTT,CASSAGRGSNQPQHF
TRBV6-1,NA,NA,14,TRBJ2-3,TGTGCCAGCAGTCCCGGACGGACCACAGATACGCAGTATTTT,CASSPGRTTDTQYF
TRBV28,NA,NA,14,TRBJ2-1,TGTGCCAGCATCAGACCAGGGGGGAGGAATGAGCAGTTCTTC,CASIRPGGRNEQFF
TRBV24-1,NA,TRBD1,16,TRBJ2-5,TGTGCCACCAGTGATTCTTCTGGCAGGGGGTACGAGACCCAGTACTTC,CATSDSSGRGYETQYF
TRBV9,few,TRBD1,13,TRBJ1-1,TGTGCCAGTTCGACAGGGTTGCACACTGAAGCTTTCTTT,CASSTGLHTEAFF
TRBV3-1,NA,NA,14,TRBJ2-1,TGTGCCAGCAGCCAAGGGCAGGGTCGGAATGAGCAGTTCTTC,CASSQGQGRNEQFF
TRBV27,few,NA,18,TRBJ2-2,TGTGCCAGCAGTTTAAGGGGCCAGGGGTTACGTACTGCCGGGGAGCTGTTTTTT,CASSLRGQGLRTAGELFF
TRBV6-1,few,TRBD1,13,TRBJ1-1,TGTGCCATCGCAAACAGGGGGCTAACTGAAGCTTTCTTT,CAIANRGLTEAFF
TRBV7-3,NA,NA,15,TRBJ2-3,TGTGCCAGCAGCTTTCGGGGCGTAAACACAGATACGCAGTATTTT,CASSFRGVNTDTQYF
TRBV6-5,few,TRBD2,16,TRBJ2-3,TGTGCCAGCAGTTACGCCCTAGCGGGGAGCACAGATACGCAGTATTTT,CASSYALAGSTDTQYF